This note documents a single T cell receptor beta chain sequence. Its target is not known. This sample was taken from a study of cytomegalovirus exposure and HLA in healthy donors. The overall study: Later, an analysis reported that the 100 to 150 validation repertoires had used the same platform as the roughly 720 first-cohort repertoires.

V dropped 2 bases and J dropped 4; count of bases not matched to a gene: 2. Germline CDR1 reads SGHKS; CDR2 reads YYEKEE (reference sequence). CDR3 length: 13 amino acids. General study findings and limits: TCR beta chains numbering about 160 were designated cytomegalovirus-associated. Reports described diagnosis of cytomegalovirus status by the classifier as highly specific and sensitive. First-cohort TCR clusters were later found to tend to co-occur in the 120 or so validation repertoires.

TCRdb's copy holds only in-frame clones and misses some; the assay was immunoSEQ multiplex PCR. The table records about 140,000 clones, 94% of them present only once. Sequenced material: PBMCs. The rearrangement joins TRBV5-5 to TRBJ2-5, with 7 bases aligning to TRBD2. This sequence was found in a young man in good health and CMV-seropositive. The CDR3 spells CASSLGEGETQYF. Here the CDR3 DNA reads TGTGCCAGCAGCTTAGGGGAGGGAGAGACCCAGTACTTC. Based on the CDR3 plus reference TRBV5-5 and TRBJ2-5, the full variable domain is DAGVTQSPTHLIKTRGQQVTLRCSPISGHKSVSWYQQVLGQGPQFIFQYYEKEERGRGNFPDRFSARQFPNYSSELNVNALLLGDSALYLCASSLGEGETQYFGPGTRLLVL.